This T cell receptor (beta chain) was captured by sequencing in a study of blood T cell repertoires in COVID-19 (dated by TCRdb to 2019 to 2021). The study in broad terms: Samples covering the acute and convalescent phases of COVID-19 were provided by collaborators in the United States, Italy and Spain. The material from the prospective study consisted of cDNA or gDNA derived from T cells, B-cell-depleted T cells, or PBMCs. Where HLA class I and class II types were available, the types were taken from metadata supplied by the sample provider, not from assay-based typing. The samples were drawn from the first 160 participants of the ongoing ImmuneRACE study and from roughly 1,300 subjects provided by 6 global collaborators. The repertoires were released in a freely available public database meant as a resource for research on the immune response to SARS-CoV-2. Subjects who had been exposed to COVID-19, were actively infected with it, or had recovered from it provided the deeply sampled blood TCRbeta repertoires that made up the dataset. Sample metadata almost always included a de-identified subject ID, COVID-19 status, age in years and sex.

The immunoSEQ Assay, a bias-controlled multiplex PCR, was used to amplify TCRbeta CDR3 regions from genomic DNA. The authors' pipeline ran thus. Nucleated cell counts per sample were estimated from amplification of reference gene primers within the assay. To quantify the absolute abundance of each unique TCRbeta CDR3 rearrangement, sequence reads were collapsed and filtered. For each sample, productive Simpson clonality was calculated as the square root of Simpson's diversity index across productive rearrangements. The table comes from immuneACCESS by way of TCRdb, which keeps in-frame sequences with V and J called. Part of the clones is missing from these tables; in studies checked, under half for an unresolved V gene and the rest for unknown reasons. D and trimming were read from the DNA, whereas the V and J calls and clone size are those reported in that table. The sample table shows under 300,000 clones, and about 83% are seen once. Around 4% of the sample is in the top ten clones.

Broad study findings and their caveats: The amount of clinical and demographic metadata varied by source and participant and was provided uncurated.

V is trimmed back by 9 bases and J by 3 bases, and the junction contains 8 bases that no gene match accounts for. CDR1 and CDR2, per the germline V gene, are MNHEY and SVGAGI. The cysteine opens and the phenylalanine closes a CDR3 of 15 amino acids. Of the read, only the CDR3 DNA is kept; its 45 bases are in frame from base 1. Collaborating institutions collected whole blood in K2EDTA tubes following their own protocols. For TCRbeta analysis, collaborator samples were shipped as frozen whole blood, as isolated PBMCs, or as DNA extracted from either sample type. This clone has just a few counts. This clone's antigen is unknown. Within one base of it there is no much larger clone, and no base qualities were kept.

Sequencing used peripheral blood. The V gene is TRBV6-5 and the J gene is TRBJ2-6; the central 7 bases match TRBD1. This TCR was recovered from a man over 45 with acute or convalescent COVID-19. The CDR3 reads as follows: CASRSGTDGANVLTF. DNA sequence: TGTGCCAGTCGGTCCGGGACAGATGGGGCCAACGTCCTGACTTTC.